The T cell receptor (beta chain) under discussion was sequenced for a study of cytomegalovirus exposure and HLA in healthy donors. The overall study: Assignment to the Caucasian-associated ancestry cluster applied to less than 85% of the approximately 400 genotyped donors.

Overall study findings and caveats: Through in vitro validation, three CMV-associated chains were shown to be specific for CMV antigens.

Within the sample, this clone is medium-sized. Its target is not known. Vbeta (60) and Jbeta (13) primers were used in the PCR. The protocol was immunoSEQ multiplex PCR, while the TCRdb copy is restricted to in-frame clones and leaves out a portion. This sample has approximately 210,000 clones; under 85% occur once, and the top ten carry roughly a tenth. The origin of this receptor is a woman aged 50 to 60 in good health and CMV-seropositive. Specimen: PBMCs.

CDR3: CATGQDSNQPQHF. Here the CDR3 DNA reads TGTGCCACCGGACAGGATAGCAATCAGCCCCAGCATTTT. V usage is TRBV6-5 and J usage is TRBJ1-5; TRBD1 matches at 7 bases. This CDR3 is built from 13 residues. V lost 10 bases to trimming and J lost 0 bases; unmatched junction nucleotides: 3. Germline values: CDR1 MNHEY, CDR2 SVGAGI.